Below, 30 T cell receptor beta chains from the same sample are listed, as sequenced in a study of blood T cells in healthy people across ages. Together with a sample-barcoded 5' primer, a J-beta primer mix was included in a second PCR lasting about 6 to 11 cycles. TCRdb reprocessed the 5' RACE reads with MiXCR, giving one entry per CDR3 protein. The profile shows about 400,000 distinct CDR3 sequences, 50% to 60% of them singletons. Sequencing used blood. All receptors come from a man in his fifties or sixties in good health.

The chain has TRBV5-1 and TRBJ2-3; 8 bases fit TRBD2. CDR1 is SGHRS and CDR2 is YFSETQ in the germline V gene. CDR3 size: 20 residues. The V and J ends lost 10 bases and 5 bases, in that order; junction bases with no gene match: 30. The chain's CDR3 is CAGNPLAPGTRSKGGDTQYF. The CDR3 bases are TGCGCCGGCAACCCACTTGCCCCCGGGACTAGGAGTAAGGGGGGAGATACGCAGTATTTT.

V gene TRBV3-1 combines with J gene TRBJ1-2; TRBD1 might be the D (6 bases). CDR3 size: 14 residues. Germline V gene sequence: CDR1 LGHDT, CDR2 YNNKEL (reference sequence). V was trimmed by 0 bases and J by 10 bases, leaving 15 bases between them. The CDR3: CASSQEVRGSDYTF. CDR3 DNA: TGTGCCAGCAGCCAAGAAGTCAGGGGCTCTGACTACACCTTC.

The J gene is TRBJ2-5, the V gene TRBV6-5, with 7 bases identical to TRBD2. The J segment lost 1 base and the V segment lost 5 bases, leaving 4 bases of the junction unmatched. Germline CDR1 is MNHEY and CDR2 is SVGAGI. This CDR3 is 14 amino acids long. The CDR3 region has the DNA TGTGCCAGCAGTGACACGGGGGGCCAAGAGACCCAGTACTTC. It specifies CASSDTGGQETQYF.

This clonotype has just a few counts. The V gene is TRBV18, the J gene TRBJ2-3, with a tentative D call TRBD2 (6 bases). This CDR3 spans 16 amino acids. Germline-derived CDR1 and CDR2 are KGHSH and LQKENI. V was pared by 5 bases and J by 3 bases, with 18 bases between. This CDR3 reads CASSSYSGRRTDTQYF. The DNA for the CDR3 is TGTGCCAGCTCATCCTATAGCGGTAGGAGAACAGATACGCAGTATTTT.

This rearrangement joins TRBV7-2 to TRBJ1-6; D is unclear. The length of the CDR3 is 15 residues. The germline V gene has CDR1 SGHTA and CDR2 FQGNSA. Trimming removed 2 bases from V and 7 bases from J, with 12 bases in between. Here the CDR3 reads CASSLSSTANSPLHF. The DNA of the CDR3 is TGTGCCAGCAGCTTAAGTTCCACAGCAAATTCACCCCTCCACTTT.

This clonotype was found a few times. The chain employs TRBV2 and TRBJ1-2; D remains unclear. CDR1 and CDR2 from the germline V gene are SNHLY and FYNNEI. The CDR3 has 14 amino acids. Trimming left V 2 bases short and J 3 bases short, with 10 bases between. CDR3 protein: CASSELQQDYGYTF. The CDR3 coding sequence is TGTGCCAGCAGTGAATTACAGCAGGACTATGGCTACACCTTC.

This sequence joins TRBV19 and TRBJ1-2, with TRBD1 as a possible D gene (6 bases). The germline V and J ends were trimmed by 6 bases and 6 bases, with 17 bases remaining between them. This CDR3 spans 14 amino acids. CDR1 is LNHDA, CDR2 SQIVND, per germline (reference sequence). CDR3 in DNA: TGTGCCAGTAGCCTAGGCGGACAGTCCGATGGCTACACCTTC. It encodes CASSLGGQSDGYTF.

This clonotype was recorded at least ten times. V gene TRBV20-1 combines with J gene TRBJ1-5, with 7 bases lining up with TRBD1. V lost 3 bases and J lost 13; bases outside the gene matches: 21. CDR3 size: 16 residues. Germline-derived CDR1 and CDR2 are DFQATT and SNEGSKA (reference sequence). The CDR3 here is CSARTTYGTDIISQHF. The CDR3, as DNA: TGCAGTGCTAGGACTACATACGGGACAGACATTATATCGCAGCATTTT.

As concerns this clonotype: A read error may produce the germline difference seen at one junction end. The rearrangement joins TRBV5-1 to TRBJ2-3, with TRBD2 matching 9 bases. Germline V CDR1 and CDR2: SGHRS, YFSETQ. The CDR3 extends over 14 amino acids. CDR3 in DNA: TGCGCCAGCAGCTTCAGCGGGAGGACAGGTACGCAGTATTTT. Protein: CASSFSGRTGTQYF.

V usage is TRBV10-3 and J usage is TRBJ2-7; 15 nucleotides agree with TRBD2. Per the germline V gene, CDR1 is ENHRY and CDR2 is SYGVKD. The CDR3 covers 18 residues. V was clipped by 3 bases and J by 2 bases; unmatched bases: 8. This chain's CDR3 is CAISEPGLAGGSAYEQYF. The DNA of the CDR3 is TGTGCCATCAGTGAACCGGGACTAGCGGGGGGCTCCGCCTACGAGCAGTACTTC.

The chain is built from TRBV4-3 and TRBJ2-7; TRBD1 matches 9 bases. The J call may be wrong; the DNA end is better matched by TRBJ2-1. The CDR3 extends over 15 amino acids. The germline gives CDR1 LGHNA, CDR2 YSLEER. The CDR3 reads CASSQGTGDLYEQFF. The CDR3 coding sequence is TGCGCCAGCAGCCAAGGGACAGGGGACTTATACGAGCAGTTCTTC.

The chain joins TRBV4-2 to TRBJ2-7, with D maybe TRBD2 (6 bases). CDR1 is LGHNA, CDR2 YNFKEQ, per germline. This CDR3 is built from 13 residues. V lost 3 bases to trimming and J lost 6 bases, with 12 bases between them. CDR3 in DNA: TGTGCCAGCAGCCAGGGGAGGAGCCTCGAGCAGTACTTC. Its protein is CASSQGRSLEQYF.

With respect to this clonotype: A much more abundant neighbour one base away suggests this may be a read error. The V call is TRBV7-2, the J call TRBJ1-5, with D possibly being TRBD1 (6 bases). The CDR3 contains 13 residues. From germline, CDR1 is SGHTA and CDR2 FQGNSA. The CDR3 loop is CASSGQSNQPRHF. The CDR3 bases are TGTGCCAGCTCTGGACAGAGCAATCAGCCCCGGCATTTT.

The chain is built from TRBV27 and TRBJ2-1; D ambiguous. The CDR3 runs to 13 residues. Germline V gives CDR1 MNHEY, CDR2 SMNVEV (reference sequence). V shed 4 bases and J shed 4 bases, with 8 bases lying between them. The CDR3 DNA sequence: TGTGCCAGCAGTTCTCCGGGTTACAATGAGCAGTTCTTC. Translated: CASSSPGYNEQFF.

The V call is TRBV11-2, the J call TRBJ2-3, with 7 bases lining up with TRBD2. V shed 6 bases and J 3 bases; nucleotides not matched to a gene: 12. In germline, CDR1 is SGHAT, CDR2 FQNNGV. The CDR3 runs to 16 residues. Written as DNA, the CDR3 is TGTGCCAGCAGATCGGCGGGGGAACGGGGAACAGATACGCAGTATTTT. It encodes CASRSAGERGTDTQYF.

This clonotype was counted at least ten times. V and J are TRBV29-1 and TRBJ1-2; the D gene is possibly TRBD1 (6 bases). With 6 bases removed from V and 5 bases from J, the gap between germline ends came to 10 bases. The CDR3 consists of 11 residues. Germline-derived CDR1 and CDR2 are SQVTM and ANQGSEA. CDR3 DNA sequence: TGCAGCGTGTCGACAGGTTATGGCTACACCTTC. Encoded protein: CSVSTGYGYTF.

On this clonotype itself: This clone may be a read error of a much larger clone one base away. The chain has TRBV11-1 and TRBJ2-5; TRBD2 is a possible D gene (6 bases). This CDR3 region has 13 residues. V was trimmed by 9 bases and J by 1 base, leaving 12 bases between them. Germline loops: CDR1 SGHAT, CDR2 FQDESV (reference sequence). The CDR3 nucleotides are TGTGCCAGAAGTCGGGACTTCCAAGAGACCCAGTACTTC. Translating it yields CARSRDFQETQYF.

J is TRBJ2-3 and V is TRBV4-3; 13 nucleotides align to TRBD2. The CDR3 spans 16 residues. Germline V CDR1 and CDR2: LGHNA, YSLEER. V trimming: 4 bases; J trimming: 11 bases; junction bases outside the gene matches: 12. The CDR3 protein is CASSPGLAGEIRLQYF. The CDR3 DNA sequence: TGCGCCAGCAGCCCAGGACTAGCGGGAGAGATCAGATTGCAGTATTTT.

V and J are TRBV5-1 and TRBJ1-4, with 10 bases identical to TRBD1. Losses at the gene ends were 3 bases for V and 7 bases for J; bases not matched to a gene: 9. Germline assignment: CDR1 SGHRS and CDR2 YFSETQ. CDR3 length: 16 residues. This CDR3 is CASSWDRGTRIEKLFF. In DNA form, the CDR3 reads TGCGCCAGCAGCTGGGACAGGGGAACTCGGATTGAAAAACTGTTTTTT. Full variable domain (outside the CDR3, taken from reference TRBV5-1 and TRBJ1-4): KAGVTQTPRYLIKTRGQQVTLSCSPISGHRSVSWYQQTPGQGLQFLFEYFSETQRNKGNFPGRFSGRQFSNSRSEMNVSTLELGDSALYLCASSWDRGTRIEKLFFGSGTQLSVL.

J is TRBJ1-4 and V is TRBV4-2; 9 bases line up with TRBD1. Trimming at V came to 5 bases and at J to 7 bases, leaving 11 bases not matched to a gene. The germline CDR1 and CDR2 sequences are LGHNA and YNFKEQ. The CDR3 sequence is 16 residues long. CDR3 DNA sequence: TGTGCCAGCAGCGGGGGGAGACAGGGGGGGACTGAAAAACTGTTTTTT. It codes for CASSGGRQGGTEKLFF.

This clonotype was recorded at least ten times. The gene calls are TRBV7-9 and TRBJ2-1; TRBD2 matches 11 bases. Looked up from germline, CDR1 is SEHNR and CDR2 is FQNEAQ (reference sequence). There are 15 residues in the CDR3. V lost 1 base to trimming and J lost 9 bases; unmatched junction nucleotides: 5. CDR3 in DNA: TGTGCCAGCAGCTTAGATCTAGCGGGAGGAGGTGAGCAGTTCTTC. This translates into CASSLDLAGGGEQFF.

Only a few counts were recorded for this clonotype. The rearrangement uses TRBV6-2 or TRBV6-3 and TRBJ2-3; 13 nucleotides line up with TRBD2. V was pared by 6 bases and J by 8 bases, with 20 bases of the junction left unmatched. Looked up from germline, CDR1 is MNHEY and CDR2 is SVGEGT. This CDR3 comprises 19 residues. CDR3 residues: CASSNSRHGTSGATGTQYF. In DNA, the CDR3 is TGTGCCAGCAGCAATTCACGACACGGGACTAGCGGGGCGACGGGTACGCAGTATTTT.

CDR3 bases: TGCGCCAGCAGCCAAGATAGGACGGGGGGAAACAATGAGCAGTTCTTC. This gives the protein CASSQDRTGGNNEQFF. V and J are TRBV4-3 and TRBJ2-1; 7 positions agree with TRBD2. The V gene's germline CDR1 is LGHNA and CDR2 YSLEER. V shed 0 bases, J shed 5 bases, and the junction held 7 bases outside the gene matches. The CDR3 spans 16 residues.

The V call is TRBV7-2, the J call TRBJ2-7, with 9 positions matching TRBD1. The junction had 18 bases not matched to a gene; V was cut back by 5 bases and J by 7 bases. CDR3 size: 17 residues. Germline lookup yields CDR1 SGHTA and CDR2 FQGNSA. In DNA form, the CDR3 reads TGTGCCAGCAGCCCTTGGACAGGGGCTAGCTCCTACAATGAGCAGTACTTC. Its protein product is CASSPWTGASSYNEQYF.

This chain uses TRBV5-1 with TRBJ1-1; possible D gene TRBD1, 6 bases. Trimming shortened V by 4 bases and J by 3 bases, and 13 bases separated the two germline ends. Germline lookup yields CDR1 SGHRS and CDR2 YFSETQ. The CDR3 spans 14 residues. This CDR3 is CASSVGQTYTEAFF. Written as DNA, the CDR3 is TGCGCCAGCAGCGTAGGACAGACTTACACTGAAGCTTTCTTT.

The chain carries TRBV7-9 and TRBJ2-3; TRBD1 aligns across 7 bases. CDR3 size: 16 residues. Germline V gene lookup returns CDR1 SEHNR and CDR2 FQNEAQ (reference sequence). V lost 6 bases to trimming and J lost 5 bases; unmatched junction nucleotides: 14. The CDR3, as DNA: TGTGCCAGCAGTCCCTCCGGTAGGGGGCCCGGAGATACGCAGTATTTT. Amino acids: CASSPSGRGPGDTQYF.

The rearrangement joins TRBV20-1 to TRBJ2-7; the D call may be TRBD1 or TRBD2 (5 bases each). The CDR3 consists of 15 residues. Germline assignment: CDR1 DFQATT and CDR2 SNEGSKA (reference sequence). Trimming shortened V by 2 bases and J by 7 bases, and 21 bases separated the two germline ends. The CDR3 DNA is TGCAGTGCTAGACTAACGACCGGGACCTCTGTGGAGCAGTACTTC. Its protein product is CSARLTTGTSVEQYF.

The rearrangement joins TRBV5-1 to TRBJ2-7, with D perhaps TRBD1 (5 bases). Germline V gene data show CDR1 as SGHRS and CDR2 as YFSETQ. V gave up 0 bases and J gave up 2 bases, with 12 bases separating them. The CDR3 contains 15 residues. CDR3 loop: CASSLAEQAPYEQYF. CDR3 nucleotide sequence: TGCGCCAGCAGCTTGGCCGAACAGGCTCCCTACGAGCAGTACTTC.

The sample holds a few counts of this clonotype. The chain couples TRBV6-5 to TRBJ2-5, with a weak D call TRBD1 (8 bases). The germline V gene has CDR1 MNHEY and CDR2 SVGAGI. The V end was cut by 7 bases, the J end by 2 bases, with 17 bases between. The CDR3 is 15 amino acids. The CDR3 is CASTKGQGLQETQYF. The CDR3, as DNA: TGTGCCAGCACCAAAGGACAGGGACTACAAGAGACCCAGTACTTC.

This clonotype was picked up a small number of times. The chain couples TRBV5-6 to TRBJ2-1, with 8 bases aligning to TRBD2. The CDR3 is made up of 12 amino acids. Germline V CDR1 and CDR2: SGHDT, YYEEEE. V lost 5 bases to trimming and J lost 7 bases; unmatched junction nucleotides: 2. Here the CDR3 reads CASRGLVNEQFF. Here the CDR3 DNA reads TGTGCCAGCAGGGGACTAGTTAATGAGCAGTTCTTC.